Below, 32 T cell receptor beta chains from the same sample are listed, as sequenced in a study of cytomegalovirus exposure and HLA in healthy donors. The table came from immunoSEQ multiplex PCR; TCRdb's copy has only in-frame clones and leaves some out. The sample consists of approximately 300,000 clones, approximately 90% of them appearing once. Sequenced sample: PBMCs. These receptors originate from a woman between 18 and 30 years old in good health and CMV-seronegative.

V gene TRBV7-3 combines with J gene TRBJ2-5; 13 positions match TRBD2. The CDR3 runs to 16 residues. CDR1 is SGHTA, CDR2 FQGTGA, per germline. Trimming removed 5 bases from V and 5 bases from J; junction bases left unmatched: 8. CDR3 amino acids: CASSELAGGPGETQYF. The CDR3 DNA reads TGTGCCAGCAGCGAACTAGCGGGAGGGCCCGGGGAGACCCAGTACTTC.

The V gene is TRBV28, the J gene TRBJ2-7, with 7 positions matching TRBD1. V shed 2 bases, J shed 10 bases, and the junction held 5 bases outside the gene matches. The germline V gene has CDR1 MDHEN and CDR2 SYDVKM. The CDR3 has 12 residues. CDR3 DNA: TGTGCCAGCAGTTTAGTCGGGACAGCACAGTACTTC. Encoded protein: CASSLVGTAQYF.

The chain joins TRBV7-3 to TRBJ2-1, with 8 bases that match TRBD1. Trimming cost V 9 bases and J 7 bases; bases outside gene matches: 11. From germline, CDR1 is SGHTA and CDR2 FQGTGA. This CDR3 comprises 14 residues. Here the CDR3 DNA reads TGTGCCAGTCGCCCAGGGGGCAATGAGAATGAGCAGTTCTTC. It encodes CASRPGGNENEQFF.

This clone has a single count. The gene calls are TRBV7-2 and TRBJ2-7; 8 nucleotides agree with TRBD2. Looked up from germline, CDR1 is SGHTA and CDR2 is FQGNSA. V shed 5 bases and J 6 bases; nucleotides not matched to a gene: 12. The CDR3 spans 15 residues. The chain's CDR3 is CASSRPGLGGPEQYF. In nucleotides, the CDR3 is TGTGCCAGCAGCCGCCCGGGACTAGGGGGGCCCGAGCAGTACTTC. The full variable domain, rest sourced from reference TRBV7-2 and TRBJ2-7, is GAGVSQSPSNKVTEKGKDVELRCDPISGHTALYWYRQSLGQGLEFLIYFQGNSAPDKSGLPSDRFSAERTGGSVSTLTIQRTQQEDSAVYLCASSRPGLGGPEQYFGPGTRLTVT.

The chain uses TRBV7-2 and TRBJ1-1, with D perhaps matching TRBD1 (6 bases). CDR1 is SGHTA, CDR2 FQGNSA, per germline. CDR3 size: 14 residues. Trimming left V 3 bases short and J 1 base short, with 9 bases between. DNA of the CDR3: TGTGCCAGCAGCTTTGGACAGCAGAACACTGAAGCTTTCTTT. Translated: CASSFGQQNTEAFF.

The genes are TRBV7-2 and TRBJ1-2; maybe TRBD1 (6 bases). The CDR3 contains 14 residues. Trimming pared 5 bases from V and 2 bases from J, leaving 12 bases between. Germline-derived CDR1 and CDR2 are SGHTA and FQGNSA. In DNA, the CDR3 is TGTGCCAGCAGCCCATTGGGACAAAACTATGGCTACACCTTC. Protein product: CASSPLGQNYGYTF.

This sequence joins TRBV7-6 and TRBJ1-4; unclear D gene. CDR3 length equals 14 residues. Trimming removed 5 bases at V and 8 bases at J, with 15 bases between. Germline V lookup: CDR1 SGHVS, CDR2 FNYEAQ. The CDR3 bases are TGTGCCAGCAGCCTGCCGGGAGCCCCCGAAAAACTGTTTTTT. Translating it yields CASSLPGAPEKLFF.

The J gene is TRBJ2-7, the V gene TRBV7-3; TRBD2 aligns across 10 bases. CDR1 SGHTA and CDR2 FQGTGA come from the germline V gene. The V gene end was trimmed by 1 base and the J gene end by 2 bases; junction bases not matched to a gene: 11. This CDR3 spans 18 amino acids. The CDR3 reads CASSLNPLGTSATYEQYF. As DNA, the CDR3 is TGTGCCAGCAGCTTAAACCCTCTCGGGACTAGCGCCACCTACGAGCAGTACTTC.

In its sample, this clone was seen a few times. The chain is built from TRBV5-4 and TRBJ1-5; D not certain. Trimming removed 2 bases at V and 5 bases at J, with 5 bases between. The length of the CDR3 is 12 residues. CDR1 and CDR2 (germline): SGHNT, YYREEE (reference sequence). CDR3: CASSFGDQPQHF. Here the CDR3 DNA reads TGTGCCAGCAGCTTCGGGGATCAGCCCCAGCATTTT.

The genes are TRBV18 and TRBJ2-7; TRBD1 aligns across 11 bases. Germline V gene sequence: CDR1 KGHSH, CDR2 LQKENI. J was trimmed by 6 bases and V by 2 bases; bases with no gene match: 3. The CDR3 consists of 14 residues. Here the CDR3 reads CASSPWDRGFEQYF. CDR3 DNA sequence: TGTGCCAGCTCACCATGGGACAGGGGGTTCGAGCAGTACTTC.

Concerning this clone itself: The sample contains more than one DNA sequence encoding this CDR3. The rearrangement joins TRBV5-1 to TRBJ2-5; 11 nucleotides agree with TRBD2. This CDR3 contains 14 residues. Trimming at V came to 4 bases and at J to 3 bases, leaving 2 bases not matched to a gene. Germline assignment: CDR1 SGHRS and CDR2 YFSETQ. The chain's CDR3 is CASSPLAGEETQYF. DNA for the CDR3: TGCGCCAGCAGCCCACTAGCGGGAGAAGAGACCCAGTACTTC.

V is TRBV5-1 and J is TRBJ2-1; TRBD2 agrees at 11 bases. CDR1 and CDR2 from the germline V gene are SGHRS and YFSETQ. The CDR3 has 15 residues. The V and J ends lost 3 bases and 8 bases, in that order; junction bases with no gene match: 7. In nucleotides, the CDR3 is TGCGCCAGCAGCTCTATAGCGGGAGGGCACGATGAGCAGTTCTTC. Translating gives CASSSIAGGHDEQFF. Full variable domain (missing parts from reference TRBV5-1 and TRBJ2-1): KAGVTQTPRYLIKTRGQQVTLSCSPISGHRSVSWYQQTPGQGLQFLFEYFSETQRNKGNFPGRFSGRQFSNSRSEMNVSTLELGDSALYLCASSSIAGGHDEQFFGPGTRLTVL.

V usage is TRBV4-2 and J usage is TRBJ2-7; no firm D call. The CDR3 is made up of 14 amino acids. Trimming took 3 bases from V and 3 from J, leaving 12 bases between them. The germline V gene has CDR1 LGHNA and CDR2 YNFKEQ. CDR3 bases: TGTGCCAGCAGCCACCTAAACGGGTTCTACGAGCAGTACTTC. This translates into CASSHLNGFYEQYF.

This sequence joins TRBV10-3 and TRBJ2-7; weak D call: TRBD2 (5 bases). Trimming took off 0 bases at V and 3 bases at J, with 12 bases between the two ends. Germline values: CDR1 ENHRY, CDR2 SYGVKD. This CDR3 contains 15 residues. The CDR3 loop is CAISESEAARYEQYF. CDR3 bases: TGTGCCATCAGTGAGTCGGAAGCGGCCCGCTACGAGCAGTACTTC.

The CDR3 here is CASSPDLGEQFF. Here the CDR3 DNA reads TGTGCCAGCAGCCCAGACCTAGGAGAGCAGTTCTTC. The chain is built from TRBV5-8 and TRBJ2-1, with no clear D. The germline V gene has CDR1 SGHTS and CDR2 YDEGEE. This CDR3 contains 12 residues. The V gene lost 4 bases and the J gene lost 10 bases, with 12 bases spanning the gap.

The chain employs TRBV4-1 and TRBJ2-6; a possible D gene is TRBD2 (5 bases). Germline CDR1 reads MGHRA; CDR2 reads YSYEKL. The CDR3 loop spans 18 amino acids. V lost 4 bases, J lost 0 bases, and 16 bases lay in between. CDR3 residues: CASSLRTFRTSGANVLTF. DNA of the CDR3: TGCGCCAGCAGCCTAAGGACTTTTCGAACCTCTGGGGCCAACGTCCTGACTTTC.

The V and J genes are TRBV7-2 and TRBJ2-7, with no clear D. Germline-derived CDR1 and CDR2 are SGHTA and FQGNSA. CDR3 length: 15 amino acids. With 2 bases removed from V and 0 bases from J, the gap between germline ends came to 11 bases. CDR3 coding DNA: TGTGCCAGCAGCTTAAGCCCTATCGTCTCCTACGAGCAGTACTTC. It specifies CASSLSPIVSYEQYF.

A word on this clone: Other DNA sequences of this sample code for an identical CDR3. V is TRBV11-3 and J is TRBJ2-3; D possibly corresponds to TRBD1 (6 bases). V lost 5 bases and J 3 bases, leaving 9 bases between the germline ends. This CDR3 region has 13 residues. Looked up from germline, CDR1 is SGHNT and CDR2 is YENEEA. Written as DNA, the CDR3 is TGTGCCAGCAGCCTTCAGGGGACAGATACGCAGTATTTT. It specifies CASSLQGTDTQYF.

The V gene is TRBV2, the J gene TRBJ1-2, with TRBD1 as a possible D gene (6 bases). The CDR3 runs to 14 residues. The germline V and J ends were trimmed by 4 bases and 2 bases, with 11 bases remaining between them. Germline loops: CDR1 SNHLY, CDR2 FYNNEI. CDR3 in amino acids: CASSARQANYGYTF. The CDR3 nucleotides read TGTGCCAGCAGTGCGAGACAGGCAAACTATGGCTACACCTTC.

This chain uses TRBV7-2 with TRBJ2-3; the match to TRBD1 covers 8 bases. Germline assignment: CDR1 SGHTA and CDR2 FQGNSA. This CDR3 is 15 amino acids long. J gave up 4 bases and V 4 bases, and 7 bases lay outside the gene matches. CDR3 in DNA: TGTGCCAGCAGCTGGACAGGGTCTCAGGCAGATACGCAGTATTTT. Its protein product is CASSWTGSQADTQYF.

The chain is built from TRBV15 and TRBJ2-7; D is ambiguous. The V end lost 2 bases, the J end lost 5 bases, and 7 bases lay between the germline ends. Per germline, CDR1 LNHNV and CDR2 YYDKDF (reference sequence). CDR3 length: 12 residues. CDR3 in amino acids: CATSRRGHEQYF. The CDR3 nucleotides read TGTGCCACCAGCAGACGAGGTCACGAGCAGTACTTC.

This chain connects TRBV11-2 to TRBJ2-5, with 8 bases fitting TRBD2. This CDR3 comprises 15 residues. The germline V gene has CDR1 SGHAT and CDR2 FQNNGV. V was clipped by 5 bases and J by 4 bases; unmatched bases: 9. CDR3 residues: CASSLRQRELETQYF. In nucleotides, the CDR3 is TGTGCCAGCAGCCTTAGGCAGCGGGAGTTAGAGACCCAGTACTTC.

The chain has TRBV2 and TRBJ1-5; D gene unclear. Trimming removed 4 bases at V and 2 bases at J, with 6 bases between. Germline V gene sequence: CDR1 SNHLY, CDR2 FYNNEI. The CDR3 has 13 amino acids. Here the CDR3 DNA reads TGTGCCAGCAGTGTGGAGGGCAATCAGCCCCAGCATTTT. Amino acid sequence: CASSVEGNQPQHF.

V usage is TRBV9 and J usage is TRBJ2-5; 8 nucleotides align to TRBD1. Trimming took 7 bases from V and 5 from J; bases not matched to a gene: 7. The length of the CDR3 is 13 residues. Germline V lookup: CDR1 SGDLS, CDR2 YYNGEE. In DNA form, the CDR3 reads TGTGCCAGCGGGACAGGAACTCGGGAGACCCAGTACTTC. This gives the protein CASGTGTRETQYF.

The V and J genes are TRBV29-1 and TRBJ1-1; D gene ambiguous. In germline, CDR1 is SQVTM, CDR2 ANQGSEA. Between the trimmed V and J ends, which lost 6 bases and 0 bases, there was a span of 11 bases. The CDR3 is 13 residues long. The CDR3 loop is CSVATVLNTEAFF. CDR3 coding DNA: TGCAGCGTCGCGACTGTTCTGAACACTGAAGCTTTCTTT.

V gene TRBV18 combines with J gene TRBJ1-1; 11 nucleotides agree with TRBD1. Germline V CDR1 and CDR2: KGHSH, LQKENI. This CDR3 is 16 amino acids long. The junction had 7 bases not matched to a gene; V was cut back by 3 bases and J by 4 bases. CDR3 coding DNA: TGTGCCAGCTCACCGCCGGGACAGGGGGGTGGCACTGAAGCTTTCTTT. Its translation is CASSPPGQGGGTEAFF.

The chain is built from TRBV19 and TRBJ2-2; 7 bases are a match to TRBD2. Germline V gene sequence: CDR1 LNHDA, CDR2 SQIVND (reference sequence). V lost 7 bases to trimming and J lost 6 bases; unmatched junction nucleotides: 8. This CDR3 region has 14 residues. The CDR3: CASIRTSNAGELFF. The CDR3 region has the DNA TGTGCCAGTATAAGGACTAGTAACGCCGGGGAGCTGTTTTTT.

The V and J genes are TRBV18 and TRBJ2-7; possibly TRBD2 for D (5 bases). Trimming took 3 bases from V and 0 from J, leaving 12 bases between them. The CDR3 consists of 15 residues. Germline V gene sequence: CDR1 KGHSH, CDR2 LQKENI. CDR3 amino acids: CASSPLGAPSYEQYF. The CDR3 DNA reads TGTGCCAGCTCACCTTTGGGAGCCCCCTCCTACGAGCAGTACTTC.

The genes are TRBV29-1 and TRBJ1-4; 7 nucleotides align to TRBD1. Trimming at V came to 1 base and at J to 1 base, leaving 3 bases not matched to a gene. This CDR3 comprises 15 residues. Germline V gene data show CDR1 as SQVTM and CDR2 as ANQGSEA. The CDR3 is CSVEVQGETNEKLFF. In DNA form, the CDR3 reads TGCAGCGTTGAAGTCCAGGGGGAAACTAATGAAAAACTGTTTTTT.

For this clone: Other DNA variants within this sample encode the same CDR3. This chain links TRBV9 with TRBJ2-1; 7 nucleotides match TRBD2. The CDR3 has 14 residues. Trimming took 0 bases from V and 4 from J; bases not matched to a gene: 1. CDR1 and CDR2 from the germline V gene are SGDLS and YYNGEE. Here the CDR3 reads CASSVGGSYNEQFF. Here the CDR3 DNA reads TGTGCCAGCAGCGTAGGCGGGAGTTACAATGAGCAGTTCTTC.

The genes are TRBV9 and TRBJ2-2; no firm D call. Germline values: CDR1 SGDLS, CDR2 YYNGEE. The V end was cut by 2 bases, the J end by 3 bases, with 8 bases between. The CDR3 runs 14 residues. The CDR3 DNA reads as TGTGCCAGCAGCGTGGGCCCCGACACCGGGGAGCTGTTTTTT. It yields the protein CASSVGPDTGELFF.

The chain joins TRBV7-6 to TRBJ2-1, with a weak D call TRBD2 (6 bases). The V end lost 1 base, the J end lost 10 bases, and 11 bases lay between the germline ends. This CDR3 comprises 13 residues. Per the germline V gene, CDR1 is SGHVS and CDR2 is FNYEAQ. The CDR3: CASSLVYRGEQFF. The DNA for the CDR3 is TGTGCCAGCAGCTTAGTGTACCGGGGGGAGCAGTTCTTC.